The following is a T cell receptor (beta chain) sequence with its context. The antigen is not known. One end of the junction is discordant with germline, which a read error may explain. Regions amplified from RNA transcripts were the TCR beta CDR3 regions. The TCR CDR3 was amplified in a first-round RT-PCR using the HTBI primer set. TCRdb re-derived calls from the multiplex PCR reads in MiXCR, one entry per CDR3 protein. Of under 700,000 distinct CDR3 sequences in the sample, just over 45% were seen once. CDR1 and CDR2 (germline): DFQATT, SNEGSKA (reference sequence). The CDR3 covers 14 residues. The sample comes from a study of T cells in Graves' hyperthyroidism and ophthalmopathy. Findings and caveats of the study: A median 6.5 months before onset, the model predicted ophthalmopathy. The blood repertoire included most of the expanded thyroid clonotypes above 0.001.

The study defined stable Graves' hyperthyroidism as no ophthalmopathy progression within 18 months. The TCR originated in a woman aged 18-29 years with Graves' hyperthyroidism. This chain joins TRBV20-1 and TRBJ2-7; 7 bases fit TRBD2. Specimen: peripheral blood or thyroid tissue (not recorded which). CDR3 in amino acids: CSARASGTSHEQYF. The CDR3, as DNA: TGCAGTGCTAGGGCCAGCGGGACCTCCCACGAGCAGTACTTC.